The T cell receptor (beta chain) under discussion was sequenced for a study of blood T cell dynamics during melanoma immunotherapy. Study in general: Metastatic melanoma patients received first-line pembrolizumab or nivolumab plus ipilimumab. General observations from the study: Among sorted CD8+ subsets, immune-effector cells had the highest clonality and cell-free DNA similarity.

Repertoires were generated with immunoSEQ multiplex PCR, while TCRdb's copy carries only in-frame clones and drops some. This sample yields over 10,000 clones, of which 92% are seen a single time; approximately 0.2% belongs to the top ten. The CDR3 has 13 residues. Germline V CDR1 and CDR2: MDHEN, SYDVKM. V lost 9 bases and J lost 2; bases outside the gene matches: 4. Regarding time point: pre-treatment baseline. Disease control meant complete response, partial response or stable disease at 12 weeks. No patient had earlier systemic cancer treatment, concurrent immunosuppressants, or another active cancer. Turning to this clone: Its antigen is as yet unknown.

This receptor was identified in a human donor with melanoma. This sequence joins TRBV28 and TRBJ2-7; 10 nucleotides line up with TRBD2. Specimen: effector memory CD8+ T cells from blood, collected from a patient treated with checkpoint blockade. The CDR3 sequence is CASAGTSAYEQYF. CDR3 DNA sequence: TGTGCCAGTGCCGGGACTAGCGCCTACGAGCAGTACTTC.